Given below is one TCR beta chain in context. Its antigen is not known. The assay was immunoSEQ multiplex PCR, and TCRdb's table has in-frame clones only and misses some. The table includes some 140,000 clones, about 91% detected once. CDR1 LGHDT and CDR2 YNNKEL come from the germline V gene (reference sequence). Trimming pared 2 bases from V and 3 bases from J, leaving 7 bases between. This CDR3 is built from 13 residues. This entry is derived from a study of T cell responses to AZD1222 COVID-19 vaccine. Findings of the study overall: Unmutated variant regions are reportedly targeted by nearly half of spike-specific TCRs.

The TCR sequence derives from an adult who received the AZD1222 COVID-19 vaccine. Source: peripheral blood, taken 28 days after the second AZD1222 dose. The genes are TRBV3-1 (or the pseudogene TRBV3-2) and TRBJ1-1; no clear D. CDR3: CASSQRGDTEAFF. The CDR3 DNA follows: TGTGCCAGCAGCCAACGGGGAGACACTGAAGCTTTCTTT.